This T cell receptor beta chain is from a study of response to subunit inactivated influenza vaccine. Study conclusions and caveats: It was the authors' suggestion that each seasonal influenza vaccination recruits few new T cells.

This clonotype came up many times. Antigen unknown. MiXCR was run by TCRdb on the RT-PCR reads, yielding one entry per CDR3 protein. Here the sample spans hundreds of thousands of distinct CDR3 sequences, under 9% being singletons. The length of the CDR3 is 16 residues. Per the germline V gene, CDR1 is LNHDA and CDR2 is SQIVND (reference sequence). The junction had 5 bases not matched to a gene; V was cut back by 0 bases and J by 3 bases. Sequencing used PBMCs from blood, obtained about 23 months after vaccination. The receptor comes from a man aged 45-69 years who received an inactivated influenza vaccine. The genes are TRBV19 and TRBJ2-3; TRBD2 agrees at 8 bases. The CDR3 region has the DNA TGTGCCAGTAGTATAGACTTGAGCGGGAGAACAGATACGCAGTATTTT. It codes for CASSIDLSGRTDTQYF.